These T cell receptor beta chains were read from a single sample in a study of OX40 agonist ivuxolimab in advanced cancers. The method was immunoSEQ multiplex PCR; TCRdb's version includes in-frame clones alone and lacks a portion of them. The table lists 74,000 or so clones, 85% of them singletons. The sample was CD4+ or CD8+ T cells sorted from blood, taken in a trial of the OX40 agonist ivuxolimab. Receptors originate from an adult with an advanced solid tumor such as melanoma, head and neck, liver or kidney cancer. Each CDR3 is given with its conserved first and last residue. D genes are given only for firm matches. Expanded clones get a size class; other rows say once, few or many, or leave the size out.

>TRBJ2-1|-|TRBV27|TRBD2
TGTGCCAGCAGTCCTAGCGGGAGCTCCTACAATGAGCAGTTCTTC
CASSPSGSSYNEQFF
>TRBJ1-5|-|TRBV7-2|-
TGTGCCAGCAGCTCGCATGGGACCGATAATCAGCCCCAGCATTTT
CASSSHGTDNQPQHF
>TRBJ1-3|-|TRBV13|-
TGTGCCAGCAGCTTAGCAGTTACCTCTGGAAACACCATATATTTT
CASSLAVTSGNTIYF
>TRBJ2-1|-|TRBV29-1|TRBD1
TGCAGCGTTGAGCCCGGGACAGGGATGCATGAGCAGTTCTTC
CSVEPGTGMHEQFF
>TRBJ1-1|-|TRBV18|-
TGTGCCAGCTCGTATGGCTCGGGGAACACTGAAGCTTTCTTT
CASSYGSGNTEAFF
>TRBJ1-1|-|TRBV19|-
TGTGCCAGTAGTCCCCGAACAGGGCTGAACACTGAAGCTTTCTTT
CASSPRTGLNTEAFF
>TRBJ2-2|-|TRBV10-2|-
TGCGCCAGCAGTGAGAGGGCCGGGGAGCTGTTTTTT
CASSERAGELFF
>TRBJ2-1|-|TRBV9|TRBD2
TGTGCCAGCAGCGTAGCGGCGACTAGCCTTCCAAGGGCCTACAATGAGCAGTTCTTC
CASSVAATSLPRAYNEQFF
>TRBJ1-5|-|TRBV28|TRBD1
TGTGCCAGCAGCGTGATTGGACAGGGCAATCAGCCCCAGCATTTT
CASSVIGQGNQPQHF
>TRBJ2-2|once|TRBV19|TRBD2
TGTGCCAGTACTCTCCGGGGGGAGTCGGGCACCGGGGAGCTGTTTTTT
CASTLRGESGTGELFF
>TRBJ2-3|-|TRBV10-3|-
TGTGCCATCAGTGGCCCGGACGGAACAGATACGCAGTATTTT
CAISGPDGTDTQYF
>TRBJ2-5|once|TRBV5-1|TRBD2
TGCGCCAGCAGCTTGGGAACTAGCGGGGGCCTGGGGACCCAGTACTTC
CASSLGTSGGLGTQYF
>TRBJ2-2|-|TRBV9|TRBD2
TGTGCCAGCAGCGCTAGCGGGGGGTTAGACGGGGAGCTGTTTTTT
CASSASGGLDGELFF
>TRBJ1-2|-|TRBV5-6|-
TGTGCCAGCAGGAGGATCTATGGCTACACCTTC
CASRRIYGYTF
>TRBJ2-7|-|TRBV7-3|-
TGTGCCAGCAGCCCTCTACCCAAGACAGATACCTCCTACGAGCAGTACTTC
CASSPLPKTDTSYEQYF
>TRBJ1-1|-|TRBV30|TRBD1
TGTGCCTGTGGACAGGGAGGGGGTACTGAAGCTTTCTTT
CACGQGGGTEAFF
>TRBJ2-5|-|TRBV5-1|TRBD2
TGCGCCAGCAGACGACCTGGACTAGCCCAAGAGACCCAGTACTTC
CASRRPGLAQETQYF
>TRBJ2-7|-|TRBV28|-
TGTGCCAGCAGTTTATCGGGGGTGGGGCCCTACGAGCAGTACTTC
CASSLSGVGPYEQYF
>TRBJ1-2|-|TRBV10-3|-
TGTGCCATCAGCCTGGGGGAGGACTATGGCTACACCTTC
CAISLGEDYGYTF
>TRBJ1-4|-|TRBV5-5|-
TGTGCCAGCAGCCCTGAGGGGATGGATGAAAAACTGTTTTTT
CASSPEGMDEKLFF
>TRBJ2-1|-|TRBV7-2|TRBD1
TGTGCCAGCAGCCCAGGGGGTAAGGTTTACAATGAGCAGTTCTTC
CASSPGGKVYNEQFF
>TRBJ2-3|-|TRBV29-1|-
TGCAGCGTTGAAGATAGTGGTGGAGGGGCTAGCACAGATACGCAGTATTTT
CSVEDSGGGASTDTQYF
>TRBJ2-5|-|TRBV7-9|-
TGTGCCAGCAGCAACCGGGACACGCAAGAGACCCAGTACTTC
CASSNRDTQETQYF
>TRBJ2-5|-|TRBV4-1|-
TGCGCCAGCAGCCAAGATCGACAGCTACAAGAGACCCAGTACTTC
CASSQDRQLQETQYF
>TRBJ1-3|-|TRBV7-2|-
TGTGCCAGCAGCCTTTGGGACGTCTCTGGAAACACCATATATTTT
CASSLWDVSGNTIYF
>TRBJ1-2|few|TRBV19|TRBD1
TGTGCCAGTAGTGAGGGGGCGCGGATTAACTATGGCTACACCTTC
CASSEGARINYGYTF
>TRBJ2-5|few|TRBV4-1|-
TGCGCCAGCAGCCAACCCCCCTCGATTGTGGGGGCGGAGACCCAGTACTTC
CASSQPPSIVGAETQYF
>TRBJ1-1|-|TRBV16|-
TGTGCCAGCAGCCAATCCGTAATGATCCCTGAAGCTTTCTTT
CASSQSVMIPEAFF
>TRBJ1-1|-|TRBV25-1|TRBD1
TGTGCCAGCAGTGTATTCGGGACAGGACCTAACACTGAAGCTTTCTTT
CASSVFGTGPNTEAFF
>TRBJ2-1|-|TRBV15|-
TGTGCCACCAGCAGATTTCGCGGTCGCTATGAGCAGTTCTTC
CATSRFRGRYEQFF
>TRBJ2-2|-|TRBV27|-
TGTGCCAGCAGTTTATGGGCGGACACCGGGGAGCTGTTTTTT
CASSLWADTGELFF
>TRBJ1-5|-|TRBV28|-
TGTGCCAGCGAAAGACCACTGGGGTCTACGCAGCCCCAGCATTTT
CASERPLGSTQPQHF
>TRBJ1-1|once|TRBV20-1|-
TGCAGTGCTAGGGGGGTTGAAGCTTTCTTT
CSARGVEAFF
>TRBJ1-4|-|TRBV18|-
TGTGCCAGCCGCTCAAGGGAACAGCGGGTTTCGAGTGGAAAACTGTTTTTT
CASRSREQRVSSGKLFF
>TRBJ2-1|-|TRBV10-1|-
TGCGCCAGCAGTGATCCTTCAAGCTCCTACAATGAGCAGTTCTTC
CASSDPSSSYNEQFF
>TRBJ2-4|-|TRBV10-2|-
TGCGCCGGCGGGGGCGGCAACATTCAGTACTTC
CAGGGGNIQYF
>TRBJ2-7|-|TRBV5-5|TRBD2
TGTGCCAGCAGCTCCGGACTAGCGGGGGTAGTTTGGTCCTACGAGCAGTACTTC
CASSSGLAGVVWSYEQYF
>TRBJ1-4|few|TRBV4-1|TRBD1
TGCGCCAGCAGCCAAGACCACAGGGGAGGTGAAAAACTGTTTTTT
CASSQDHRGGEKLFF
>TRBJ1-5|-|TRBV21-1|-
TGTGCCAGCAGCAAAGATAAAGCCCCTCGAGGGGTGATCAATCAGCCCCAGCATTTT
CASSKDKAPRGVINQPQHF
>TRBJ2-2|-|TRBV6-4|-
TGTGCCAGCAGTGAAGAACACCCCGGGGAGCTGTTTTTT
CASSEEHPGELFF
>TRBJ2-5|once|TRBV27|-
TGTGCCAGCAGTTTAAGCGGCGAAGAGACCCAGTACTTC
CASSLSGEETQYF
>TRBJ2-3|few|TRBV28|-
TGTGCCAGCAGCAGGGTGGGCAGTACGCAGTATTTT
CASSRVGSTQYF
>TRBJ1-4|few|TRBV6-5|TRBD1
TGTGCCAGCAGTCCAAGACAGGGGGTGGCTGAAAAACTGTTTTTT
CASSPRQGVAEKLFF
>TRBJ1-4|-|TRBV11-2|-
TGTGCCAGCAGCTTAGAAGGGACCGGTAATGAAAAACTGTTTTTT
CASSLEGTGNEKLFF
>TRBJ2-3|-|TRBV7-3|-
TGTGCCAGCAGCCCCCGGGGCCCCACAGATACGCAGTATTTT
CASSPRGPTDTQYF
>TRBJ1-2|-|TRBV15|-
TGTGCCACCAGCACCAGTAACTATGGCTACACCTTC
CATSTSNYGYTF
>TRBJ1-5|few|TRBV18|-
TGTGCCAGCTCACAAGGGACCAATCAGCCCCAGCATTTT
CASSQGTNQPQHF
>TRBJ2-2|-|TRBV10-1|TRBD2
TGCGCCAGCTCTAGCGGGAGGGCGGGCACCGGGGAGCTGTTTTTT
CASSSGRAGTGELFF
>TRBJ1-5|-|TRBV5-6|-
TGTGCCAGCAGCTTGGTAGTCAGGGGAAGCAATCAGCCCCAGCATTTT
CASSLVVRGSNQPQHF
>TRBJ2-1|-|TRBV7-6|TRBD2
TGTGCCAGCAGCTCCCTGGGGCGGGAGGTTCCCAATGAGCAGTTCTTC
CASSSLGREVPNEQFF
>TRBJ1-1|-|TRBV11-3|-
TGTGCCAGCAGCTTTGGCACGGGGAACACTGAAGCTTTCTTT
CASSFGTGNTEAFF
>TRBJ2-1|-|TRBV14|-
TGTGCCAGCAGCCTCCACCTTGGTGGGATTTCCTACAATGAGCAGTTCTTC
CASSLHLGGISYNEQFF
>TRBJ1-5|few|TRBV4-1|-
TGCGCCAGCAGCCAAGGTTGGGTAAATCAGCCCCAGCATTTT
CASSQGWVNQPQHF
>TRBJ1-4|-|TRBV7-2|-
TGTGCCAGCAGCTCGGGGGCCGCTAATGAAAAACTGTTTTTT
CASSSGAANEKLFF
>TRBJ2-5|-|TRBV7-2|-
TGTGCCAGCAGATACGGACAGTTCGGAGAGACCCAGTACTTC
CASRYGQFGETQYF
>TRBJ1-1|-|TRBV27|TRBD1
TGTGCCAGCAGAGGACAGGGTCGGACTGAAGCTTTCTTT
CASRGQGRTEAFF
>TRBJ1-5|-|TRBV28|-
TGTGCCAGCAGCCTATGGGGAGGGTCGGGACAGCCCCAGCATTTT
CASSLWGGSGQPQHF
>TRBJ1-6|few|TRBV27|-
TGTGCCAGCAGGGGCCAGGGCGGTTCACCCCTCCACTTT
CASRGQGGSPLHF